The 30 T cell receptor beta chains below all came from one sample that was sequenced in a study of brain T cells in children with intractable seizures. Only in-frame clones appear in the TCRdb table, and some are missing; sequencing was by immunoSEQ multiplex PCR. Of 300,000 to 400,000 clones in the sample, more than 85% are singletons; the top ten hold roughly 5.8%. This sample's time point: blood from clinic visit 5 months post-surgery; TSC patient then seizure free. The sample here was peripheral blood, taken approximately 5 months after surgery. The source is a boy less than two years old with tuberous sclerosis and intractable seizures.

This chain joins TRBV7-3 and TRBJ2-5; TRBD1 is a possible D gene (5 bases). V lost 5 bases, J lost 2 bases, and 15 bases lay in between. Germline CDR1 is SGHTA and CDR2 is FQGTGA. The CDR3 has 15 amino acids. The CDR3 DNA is TGTGCCAGCAGCCCGGGCAGGGTGACACAAGAGACCCAGTACTTC. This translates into CASSPGRVTQETQYF.

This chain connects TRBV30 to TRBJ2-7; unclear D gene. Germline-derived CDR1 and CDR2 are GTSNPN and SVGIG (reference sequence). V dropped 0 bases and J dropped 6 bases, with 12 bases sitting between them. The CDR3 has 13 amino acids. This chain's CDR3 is CAWSVLLKGEQYF. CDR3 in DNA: TGTGCCTGGAGTGTATTATTGAAGGGCGAGCAGTACTTC.

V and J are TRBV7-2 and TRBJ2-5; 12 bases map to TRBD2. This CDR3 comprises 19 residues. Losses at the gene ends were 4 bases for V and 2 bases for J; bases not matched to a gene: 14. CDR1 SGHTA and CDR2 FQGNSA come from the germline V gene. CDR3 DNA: TGTGCCAGCAGCTCAACCCGCGGACTAGCGGGACTTACACAAGAGACCCAGTACTTC. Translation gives CASSSTRGLAGLTQETQYF. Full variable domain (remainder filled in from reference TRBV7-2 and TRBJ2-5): GAGVSQSPSNKVTEKGKDVELRCDPISGHTALYWYRQSLGQGLEFLIYFQGNSAPDKSGLPSDRFSAERTGGSVSTLTIQRTQQEDSAVYLCASSSTRGLAGLTQETQYFGPGTRLLVL.

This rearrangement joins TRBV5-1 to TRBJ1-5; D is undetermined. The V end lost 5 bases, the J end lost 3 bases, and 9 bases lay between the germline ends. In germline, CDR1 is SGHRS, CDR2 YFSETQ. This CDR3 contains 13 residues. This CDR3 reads CASSWSTNQPQHF. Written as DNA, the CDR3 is TGCGCCAGCAGTTGGAGTACCAATCAGCCCCAGCATTTT.

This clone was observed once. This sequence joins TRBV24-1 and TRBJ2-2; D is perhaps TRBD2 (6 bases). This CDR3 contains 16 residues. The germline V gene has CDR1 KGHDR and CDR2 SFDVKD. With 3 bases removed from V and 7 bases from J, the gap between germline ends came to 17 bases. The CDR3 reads CATSDPLDGSDGELFF. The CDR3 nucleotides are TGTGCCACCAGTGATCCCCTTGACGGGAGTGACGGGGAGCTGTTTTTT.

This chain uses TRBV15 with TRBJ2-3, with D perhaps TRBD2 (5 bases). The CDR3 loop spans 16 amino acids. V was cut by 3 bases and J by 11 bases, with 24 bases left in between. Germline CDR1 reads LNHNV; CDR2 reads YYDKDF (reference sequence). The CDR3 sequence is CATSRSQAGKIKGQYF. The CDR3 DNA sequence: TGTGCCACCAGCAGGTCCCAGGCCGGGAAGATAAAGGGGCAGTATTTT.

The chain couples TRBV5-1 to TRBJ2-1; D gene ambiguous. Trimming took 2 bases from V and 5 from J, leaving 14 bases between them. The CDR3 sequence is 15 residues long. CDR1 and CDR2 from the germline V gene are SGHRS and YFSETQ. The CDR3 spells CASSLTPTRDNEQFF. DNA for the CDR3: TGCGCCAGCAGCTTAACACCCACAAGGGACAATGAGCAGTTCTTC.

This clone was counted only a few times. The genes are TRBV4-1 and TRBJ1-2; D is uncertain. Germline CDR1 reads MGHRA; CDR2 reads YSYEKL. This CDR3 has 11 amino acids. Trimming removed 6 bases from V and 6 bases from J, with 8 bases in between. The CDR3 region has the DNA TGCGCCAGCAGTGAAGGGAATGGCTACACCTTC. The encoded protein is CASSEGNGYTF.

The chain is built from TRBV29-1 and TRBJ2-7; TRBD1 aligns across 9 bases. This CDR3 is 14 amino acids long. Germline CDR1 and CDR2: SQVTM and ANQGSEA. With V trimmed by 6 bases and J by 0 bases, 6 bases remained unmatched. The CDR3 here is CSVYGQGNSYEQYF. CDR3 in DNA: TGCAGCGTCTATGGACAGGGGAACTCCTACGAGCAGTACTTC.

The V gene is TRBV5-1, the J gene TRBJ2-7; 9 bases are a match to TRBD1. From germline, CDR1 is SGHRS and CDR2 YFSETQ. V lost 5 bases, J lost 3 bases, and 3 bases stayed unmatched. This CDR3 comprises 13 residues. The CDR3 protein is CASSTGGFYEQYF. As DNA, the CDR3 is TGCGCCAGCAGTACAGGGGGCTTCTACGAGCAGTACTTC.

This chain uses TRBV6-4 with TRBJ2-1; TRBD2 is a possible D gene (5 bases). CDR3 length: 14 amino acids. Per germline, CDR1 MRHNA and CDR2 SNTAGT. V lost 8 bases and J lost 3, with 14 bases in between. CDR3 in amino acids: CASPEGWGYNEQFF. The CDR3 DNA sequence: TGTGCCAGCCCCGAGGGTTGGGGCTACAATGAGCAGTTCTTC.

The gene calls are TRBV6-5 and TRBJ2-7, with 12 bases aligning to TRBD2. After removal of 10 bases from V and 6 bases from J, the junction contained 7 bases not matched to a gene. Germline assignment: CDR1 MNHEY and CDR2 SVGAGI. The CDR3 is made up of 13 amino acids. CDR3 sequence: CAILLAGGFEQYF. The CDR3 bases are TGTGCCATCCTACTAGCGGGAGGTTTCGAGCAGTACTTC.

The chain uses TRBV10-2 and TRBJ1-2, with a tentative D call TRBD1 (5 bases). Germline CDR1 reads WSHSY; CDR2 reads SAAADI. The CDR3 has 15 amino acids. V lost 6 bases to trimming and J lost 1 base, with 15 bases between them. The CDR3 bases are TGCGCCAGCAGGGACCTGGGGGACCATAACTATGGCTACACCTTC. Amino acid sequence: CASRDLGDHNYGYTF.

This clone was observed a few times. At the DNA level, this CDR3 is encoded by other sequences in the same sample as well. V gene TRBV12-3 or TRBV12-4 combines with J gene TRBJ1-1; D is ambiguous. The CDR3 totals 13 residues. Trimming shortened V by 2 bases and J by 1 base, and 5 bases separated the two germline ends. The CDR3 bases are TGTGCCAGCAGTTTAACGGGGAACACTGAAGCTTTCTTT. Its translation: CASSLTGNTEAFF.

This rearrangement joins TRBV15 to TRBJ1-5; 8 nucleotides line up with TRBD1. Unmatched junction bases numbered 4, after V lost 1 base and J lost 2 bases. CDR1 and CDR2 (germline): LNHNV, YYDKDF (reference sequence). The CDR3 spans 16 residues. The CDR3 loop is CATSRGQGFGNQPQHF. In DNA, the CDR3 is TGTGCCACCAGCAGAGGACAGGGGTTTGGCAATCAGCCCCAGCATTTT.

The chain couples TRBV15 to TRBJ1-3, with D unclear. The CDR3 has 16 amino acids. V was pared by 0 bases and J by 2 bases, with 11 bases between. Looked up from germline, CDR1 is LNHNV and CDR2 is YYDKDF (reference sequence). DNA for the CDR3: TGTGCCACCAGCAGAGATCTTGGGGAGCCTGGAAACACCATATATTTT. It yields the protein CATSRDLGEPGNTIYF.

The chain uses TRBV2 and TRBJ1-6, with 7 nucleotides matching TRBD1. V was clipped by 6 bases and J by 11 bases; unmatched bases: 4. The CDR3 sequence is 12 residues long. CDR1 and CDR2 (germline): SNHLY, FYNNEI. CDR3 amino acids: CASRPDRAPLHF. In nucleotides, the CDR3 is TGTGCCAGCAGACCTGACAGGGCACCCCTCCACTTT.

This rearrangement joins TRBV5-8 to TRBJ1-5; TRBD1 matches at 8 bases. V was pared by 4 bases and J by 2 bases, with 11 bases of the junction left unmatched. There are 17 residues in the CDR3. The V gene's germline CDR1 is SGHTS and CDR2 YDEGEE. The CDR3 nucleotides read TGTGCCAGCAGCCTACCGCTGGACAGGGTTGGCAATCAGCCCCAGCATTTT. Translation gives CASSLPLDRVGNQPQHF.

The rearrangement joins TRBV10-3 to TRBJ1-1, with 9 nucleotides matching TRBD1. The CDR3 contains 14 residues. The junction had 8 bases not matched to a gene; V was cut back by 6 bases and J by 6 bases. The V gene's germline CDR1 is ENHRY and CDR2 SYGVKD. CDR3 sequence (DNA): TGTGCCATCAGAGCACAGGGGGCTAGGGCTGAAGCTTTCTTT. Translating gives CAIRAQGARAEAFF.

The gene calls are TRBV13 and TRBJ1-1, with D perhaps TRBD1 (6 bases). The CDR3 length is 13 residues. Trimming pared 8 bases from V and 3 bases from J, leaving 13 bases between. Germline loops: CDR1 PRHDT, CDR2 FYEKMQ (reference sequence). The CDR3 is CASSQGLDTEAFF. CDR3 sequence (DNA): TGTGCCAGCTCACAGGGCTTGGACACTGAAGCTTTCTTT.

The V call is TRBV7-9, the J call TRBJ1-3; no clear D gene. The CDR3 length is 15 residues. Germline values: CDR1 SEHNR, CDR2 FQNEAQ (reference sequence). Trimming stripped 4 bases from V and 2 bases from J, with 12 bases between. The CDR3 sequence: CASSSLERPGNTIYF. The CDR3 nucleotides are TGTGCCAGCAGCTCGTTAGAACGGCCTGGAAACACCATATATTTT.

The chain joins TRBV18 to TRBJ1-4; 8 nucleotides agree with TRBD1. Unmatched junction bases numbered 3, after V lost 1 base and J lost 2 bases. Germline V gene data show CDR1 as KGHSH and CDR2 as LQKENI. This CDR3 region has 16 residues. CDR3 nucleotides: TGTGCCAGCTCACCACGACAGGGGCCGACTAATGAAAAACTGTTTTTT. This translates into CASSPRQGPTNEKLFF.

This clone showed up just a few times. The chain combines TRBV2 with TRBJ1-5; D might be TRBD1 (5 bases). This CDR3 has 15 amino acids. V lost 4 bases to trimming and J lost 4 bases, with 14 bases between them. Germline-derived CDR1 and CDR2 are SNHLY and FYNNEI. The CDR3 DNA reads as TGTGCCAGCAGTGTAAACCCGCCAGGGAATCAGCCCCAGCATTTT. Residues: CASSVNPPGNQPQHF.

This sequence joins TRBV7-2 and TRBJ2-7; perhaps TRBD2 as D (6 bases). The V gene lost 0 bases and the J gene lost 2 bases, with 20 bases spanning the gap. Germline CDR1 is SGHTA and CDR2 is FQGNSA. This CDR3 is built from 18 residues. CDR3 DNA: TGTGCCAGCAGCTTAGCAGCGGCTAGCGTTCACAAGACCTACGAGCAGTACTTC. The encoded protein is CASSLAAASVHKTYEQYF.

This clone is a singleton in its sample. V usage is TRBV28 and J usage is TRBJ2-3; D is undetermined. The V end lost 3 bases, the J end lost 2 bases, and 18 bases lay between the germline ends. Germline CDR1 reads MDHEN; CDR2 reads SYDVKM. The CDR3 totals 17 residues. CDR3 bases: TGTGCCAGCAGTTTCACCCCCCTAGTTTTCTACACAGATACGCAGTATTTT. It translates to CASSFTPLVFYTDTQYF.

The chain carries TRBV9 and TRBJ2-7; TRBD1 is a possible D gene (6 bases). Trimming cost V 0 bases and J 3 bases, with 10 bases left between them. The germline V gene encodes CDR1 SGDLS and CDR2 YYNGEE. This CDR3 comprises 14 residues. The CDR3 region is CASSVDIGGYEQYF. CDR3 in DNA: TGTGCCAGCAGCGTAGATATAGGGGGCTACGAGCAGTACTTC. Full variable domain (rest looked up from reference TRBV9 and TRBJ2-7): DSGVTQTPKHLITATGQRVTLRCSPRSGDLSVYWYQQSLDQGLQFLIQYYNGEERAKGNILERFSAQQFPDLHSELNLSSLELGDSALYFCASSVDIGGYEQYFGPGTRLTVT.

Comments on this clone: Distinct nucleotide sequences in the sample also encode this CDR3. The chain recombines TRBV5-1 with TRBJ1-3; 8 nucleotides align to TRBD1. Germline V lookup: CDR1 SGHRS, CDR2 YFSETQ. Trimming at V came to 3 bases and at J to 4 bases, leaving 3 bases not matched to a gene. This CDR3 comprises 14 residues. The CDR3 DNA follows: TGCGCCAGCAGCTCAGGGGGCTCCGGAAACACCATATATTTT. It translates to CASSSGGSGNTIYF.

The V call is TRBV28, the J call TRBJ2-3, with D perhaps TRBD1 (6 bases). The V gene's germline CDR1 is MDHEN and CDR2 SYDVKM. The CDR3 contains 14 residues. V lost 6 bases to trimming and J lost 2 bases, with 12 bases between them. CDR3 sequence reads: CASSTTGFTDTQYF. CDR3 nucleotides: TGTGCCAGCAGCACAACAGGGTTCACAGATACGCAGTATTTT.

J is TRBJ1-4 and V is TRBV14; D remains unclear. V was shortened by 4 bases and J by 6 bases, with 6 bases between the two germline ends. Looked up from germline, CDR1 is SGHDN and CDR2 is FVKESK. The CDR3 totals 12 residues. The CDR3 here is CASSRPHEKLFF. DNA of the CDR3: TGTGCCAGCAGCCGCCCACATGAAAAACTGTTTTTT.

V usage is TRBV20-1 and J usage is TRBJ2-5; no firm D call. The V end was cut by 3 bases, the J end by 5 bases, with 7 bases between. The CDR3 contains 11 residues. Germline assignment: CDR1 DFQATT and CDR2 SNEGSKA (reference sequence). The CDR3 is CSASFEETQYF. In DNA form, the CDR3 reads TGCAGTGCTAGTTTTGAGGAGACCCAGTACTTC.